This is a list of T cell receptor beta chains from one sample in a study of shared clonotypes between healthy human individuals. TCRdb keeps only in-frame clones here, not all; method: immunoSEQ multiplex PCR. The data hold about 1 million clones, with around 75% observed a single time. The sequenced sample consisted of memory CD4+ T cells sorted from blood. The receptors here all came from a young man in good health. The CDR3 runs from the conserved cysteine through the conserved F or W. Fields, in order: CDR3 protein, CDR3 DNA, J gene, D gene, V gene, clone size. D genes are given only for firm matches. Clone size is given for some rows only: seen once, a few or many times, or a class if the clone is expanded.

cdr3_aa: CATLRGRQYGYTF; cdr3_nt: TGTGCCACCTTGCGGGGGCGGCAGTATGGCTACACCTTC; j_call: TRBJ1-2; d_call: NA; v_call: TRBV6-5; clone_size: NA
cdr3_aa: CASSLDNRLNTGELFF; cdr3_nt: TGCGCCAGCAGCTTGGACAACCGATTGAACACCGGGGAGCTGTTTTTT; j_call: TRBJ2-2; d_call: NA; v_call: TRBV5-1; clone_size: NA
cdr3_aa: CASSSPGTGEAFF; cdr3_nt: TGTGCCAGCAGCTCCCCCGGGACAGGTGAAGCTTTCTTT; j_call: TRBJ1-1; d_call: TRBD1; v_call: TRBV11-2; clone_size: NA
cdr3_aa: CATSRETGADSPLHF; cdr3_nt: TGTGCCACCAGCAGAGAGACAGGGGCTGATTCACCCCTCCACTTT; j_call: TRBJ1-6; d_call: TRBD1; v_call: TRBV15; clone_size: NA
cdr3_aa: CASSPTSGALSEQFF; cdr3_nt: TGTGCCAGCAGCCCAACTAGCGGGGCACTATCCGAGCAGTTCTTC; j_call: TRBJ2-1; d_call: TRBD2; v_call: TRBV9; clone_size: few
cdr3_aa: CASSMAYNEKLFF; cdr3_nt: TGTGCCAGTAGTATGGCCTATAATGAAAAACTGTTTTTT; j_call: TRBJ1-4; d_call: NA; v_call: TRBV19; clone_size: NA
cdr3_aa: CASSIGDSQAKNIQYF; cdr3_nt: TGCGCCAGCAGCATAGGGGACAGCCAAGCCAAAAACATTCAGTACTTC; j_call: TRBJ2-4; d_call: TRBD1; v_call: TRBV5-1; clone_size: NA
cdr3_aa: CASSSSGRGLDFF; cdr3_nt: TGTGCCAGCAGTTCAAGTGGACGGGGTTTGGATTTCTTT; j_call: TRBJ1-1; d_call: NA; v_call: TRBV6-6; clone_size: once
cdr3_aa: CASSLPGQGAKQYF; cdr3_nt: TGTGCCAGCAGCCTCCCGGGACAGGGGGCAAAGCAGTACTTC; j_call: TRBJ2-7; d_call: TRBD1; v_call: TRBV5-4; clone_size: once
cdr3_aa: CASSYKKPIRARFLWEQFF; cdr3_nt: TGTGCCAGCAGTTACAAAAAACCTATCCGGGCTCGATTCCTTTGGGAGCAGTTCTTC; j_call: TRBJ2-1; d_call: NA; v_call: TRBV6-9; clone_size: NA
cdr3_aa: CASIYREGNTEAFF; cdr3_nt: TGTGCCAGCATCTACAGGGAAGGAAACACTGAAGCTTTCTTT; j_call: TRBJ1-1; d_call: NA; v_call: TRBV6-5; clone_size: NA